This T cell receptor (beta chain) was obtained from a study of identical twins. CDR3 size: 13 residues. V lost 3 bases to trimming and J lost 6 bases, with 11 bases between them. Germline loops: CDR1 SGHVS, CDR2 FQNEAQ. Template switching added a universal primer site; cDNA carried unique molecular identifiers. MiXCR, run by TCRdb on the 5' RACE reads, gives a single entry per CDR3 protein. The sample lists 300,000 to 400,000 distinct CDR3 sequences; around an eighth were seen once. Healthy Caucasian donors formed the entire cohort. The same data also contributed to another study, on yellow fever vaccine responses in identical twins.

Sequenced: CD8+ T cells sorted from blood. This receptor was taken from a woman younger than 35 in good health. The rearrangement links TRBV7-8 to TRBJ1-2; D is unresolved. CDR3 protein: CASSFSGSDGYTF. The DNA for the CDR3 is TGTGCCAGCAGCTTCAGCGGGAGCGATGGCTACACCTTC.